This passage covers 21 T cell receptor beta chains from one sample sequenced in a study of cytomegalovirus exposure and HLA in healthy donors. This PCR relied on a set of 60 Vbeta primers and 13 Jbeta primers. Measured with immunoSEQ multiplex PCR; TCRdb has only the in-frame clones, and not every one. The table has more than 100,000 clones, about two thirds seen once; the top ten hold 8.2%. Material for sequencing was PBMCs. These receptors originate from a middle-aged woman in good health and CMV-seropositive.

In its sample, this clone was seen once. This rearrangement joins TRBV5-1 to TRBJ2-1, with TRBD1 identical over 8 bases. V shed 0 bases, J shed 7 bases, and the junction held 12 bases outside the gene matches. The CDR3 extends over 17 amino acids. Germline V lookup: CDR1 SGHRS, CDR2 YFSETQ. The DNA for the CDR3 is TGCGCCAGCAGCTTGGAGGGACAGTCACAGGGGGGTAATGAGCAGTTCTTC. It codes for CASSLEGQSQGGNEQFF. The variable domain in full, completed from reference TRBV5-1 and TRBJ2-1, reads KAGVTQTPRYLIKTRGQQVTLSCSPISGHRSVSWYQQTPGQGLQFLFEYFSETQRNKGNFPGRFSGRQFSNSRSEMNVSTLELGDSALYLCASSLEGQSQGGNEQFFGPGTRLTVL.

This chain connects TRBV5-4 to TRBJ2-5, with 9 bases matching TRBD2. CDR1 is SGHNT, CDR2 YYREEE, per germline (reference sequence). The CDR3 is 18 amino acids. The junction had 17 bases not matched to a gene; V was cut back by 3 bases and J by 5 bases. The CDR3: CASSWRVDSRGGVETQYF. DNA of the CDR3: TGTGCCAGCAGCTGGAGGGTCGACTCGCGGGGGGGCGTGGAGACCCAGTACTTC.

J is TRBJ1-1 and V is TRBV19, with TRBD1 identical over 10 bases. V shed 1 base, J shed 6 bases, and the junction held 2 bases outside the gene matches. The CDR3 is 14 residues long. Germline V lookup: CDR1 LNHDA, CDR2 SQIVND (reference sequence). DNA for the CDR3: TGTGCCAGTAGTATAGGGACAGGGGGGGCTGAAGCTTTCTTT. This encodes CASSIGTGGAEAFF.

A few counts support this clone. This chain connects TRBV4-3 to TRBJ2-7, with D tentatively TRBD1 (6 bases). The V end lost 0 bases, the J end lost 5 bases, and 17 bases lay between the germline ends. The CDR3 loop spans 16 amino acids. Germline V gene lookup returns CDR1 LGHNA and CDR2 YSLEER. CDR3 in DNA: TGCGCCAGCAGCCAAGAGTACTGGCAGGGGATGAACGAGCAGTACTTC. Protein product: CASSQEYWQGMNEQYF.

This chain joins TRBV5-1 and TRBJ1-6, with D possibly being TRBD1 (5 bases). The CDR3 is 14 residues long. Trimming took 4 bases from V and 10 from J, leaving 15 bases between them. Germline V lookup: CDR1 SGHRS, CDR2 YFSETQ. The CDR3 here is CASSPGHLGSPLHF. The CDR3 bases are TGCGCCAGCAGCCCCGGACATTTGGGATCACCCCTCCACTTT.

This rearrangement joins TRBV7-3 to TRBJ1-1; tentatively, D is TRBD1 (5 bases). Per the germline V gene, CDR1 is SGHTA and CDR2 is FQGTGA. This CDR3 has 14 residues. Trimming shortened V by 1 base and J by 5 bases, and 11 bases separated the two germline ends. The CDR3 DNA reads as TGTGCCAGCAGCTTAATTTCGGGGGAGACTGAAGCTTTCTTT. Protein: CASSLISGETEAFF. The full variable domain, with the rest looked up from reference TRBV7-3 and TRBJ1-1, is GAGVSQTPSNKVTEKGKYVELRCDPISGHTALYWYRQSLGQGPEFLIYFQGTGAADDSGLPNDRFFAVRPEGSVSTLKIQRTERGDSAVYLCASSLISGETEAFFGQGTRLTVV.

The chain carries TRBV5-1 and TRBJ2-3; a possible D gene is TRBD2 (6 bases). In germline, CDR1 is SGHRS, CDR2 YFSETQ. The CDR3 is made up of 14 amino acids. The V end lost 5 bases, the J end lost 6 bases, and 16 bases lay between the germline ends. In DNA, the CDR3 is TGCGCCAGCAGGGGACTCCTTAATTCGGATACGCAGTATTTT. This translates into CASRGLLNSDTQYF.

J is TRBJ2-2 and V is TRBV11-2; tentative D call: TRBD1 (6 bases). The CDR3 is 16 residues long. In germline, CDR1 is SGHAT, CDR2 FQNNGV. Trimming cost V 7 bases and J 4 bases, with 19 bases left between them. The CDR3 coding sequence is TGTGCCAGCACCTTTCTCGGGACACCGTCCACCGGGGAGCTGTTTTTT. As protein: CASTFLGTPSTGELFF.

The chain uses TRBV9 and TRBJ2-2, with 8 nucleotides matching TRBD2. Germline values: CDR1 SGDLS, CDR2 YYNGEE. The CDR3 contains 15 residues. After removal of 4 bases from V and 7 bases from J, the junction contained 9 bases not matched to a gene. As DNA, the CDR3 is TGTGCCAGCAGCCCCCTGACTAGCGTAAGCGGGGAGCTGTTTTTT. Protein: CASSPLTSVSGELFF.

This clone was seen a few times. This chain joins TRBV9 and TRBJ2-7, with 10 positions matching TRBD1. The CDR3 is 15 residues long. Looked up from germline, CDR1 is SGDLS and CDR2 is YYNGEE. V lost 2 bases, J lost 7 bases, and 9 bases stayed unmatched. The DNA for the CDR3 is TGTGCCAGCAGCGTGACAGGGGGCATCGCTGGAGAGCAGTACTTC. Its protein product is CASSVTGGIAGEQYF.

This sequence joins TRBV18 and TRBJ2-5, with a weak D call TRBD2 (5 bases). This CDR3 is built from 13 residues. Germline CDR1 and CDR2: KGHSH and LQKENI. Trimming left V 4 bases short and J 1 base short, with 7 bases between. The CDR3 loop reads CASSRERQETQYF. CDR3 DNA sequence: TGTGCCAGCTCACGGGAGCGCCAAGAGACCCAGTACTTC.

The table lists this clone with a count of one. The CDR3 bases are TGCGCCAGCAGCTTGGTAGCGGGGAGCCAAGAGACCCAGTACTTC. It encodes CASSLVAGSQETQYF. The V and J genes are TRBV5-1 and TRBJ2-5; 8 bases are a match to TRBD2. The CDR3 spans 15 residues. Trimming took 0 bases from V and 1 from J; bases not matched to a gene: 2. The germline V gene encodes CDR1 SGHRS and CDR2 YFSETQ.

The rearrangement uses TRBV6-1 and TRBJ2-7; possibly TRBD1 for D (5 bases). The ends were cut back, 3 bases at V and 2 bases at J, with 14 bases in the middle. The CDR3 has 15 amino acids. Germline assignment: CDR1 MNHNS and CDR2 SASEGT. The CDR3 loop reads CASSDQPTETYEQYF. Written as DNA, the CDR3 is TGTGCCAGCAGTGACCAACCGACAGAAACCTACGAGCAGTACTTC.

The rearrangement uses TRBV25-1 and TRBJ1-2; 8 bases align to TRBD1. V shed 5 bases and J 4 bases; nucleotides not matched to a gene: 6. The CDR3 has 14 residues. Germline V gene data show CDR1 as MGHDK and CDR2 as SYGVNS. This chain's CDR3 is CASSFQGARYGYTF. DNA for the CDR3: TGTGCCAGCAGTTTCCAGGGGGCACGCTATGGCTACACCTTC.

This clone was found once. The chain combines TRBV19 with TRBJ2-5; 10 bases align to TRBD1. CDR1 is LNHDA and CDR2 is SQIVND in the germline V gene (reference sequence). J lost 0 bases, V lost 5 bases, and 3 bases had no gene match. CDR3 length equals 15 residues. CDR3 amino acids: CASSSGTGDQETQYF. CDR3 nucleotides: TGTGCCAGTAGTTCCGGGACAGGGGACCAAGAGACCCAGTACTTC.

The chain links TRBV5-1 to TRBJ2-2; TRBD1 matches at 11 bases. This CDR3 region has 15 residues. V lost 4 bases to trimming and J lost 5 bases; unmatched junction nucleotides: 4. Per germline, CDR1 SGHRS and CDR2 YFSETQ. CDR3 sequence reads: CASSLGQGATGELFF. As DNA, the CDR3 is TGCGCCAGCAGCCTCGGACAGGGGGCTACCGGGGAGCTGTTTTTT.

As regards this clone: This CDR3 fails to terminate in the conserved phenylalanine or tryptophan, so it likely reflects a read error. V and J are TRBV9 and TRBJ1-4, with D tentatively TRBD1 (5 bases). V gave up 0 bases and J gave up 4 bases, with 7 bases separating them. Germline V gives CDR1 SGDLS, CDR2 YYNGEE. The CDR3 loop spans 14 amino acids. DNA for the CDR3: TGTGCCAGCAGCGTAGGACAGCTTAATGAAAAACTGTTTGTT. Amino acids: CASSVGQLNEKLFV.

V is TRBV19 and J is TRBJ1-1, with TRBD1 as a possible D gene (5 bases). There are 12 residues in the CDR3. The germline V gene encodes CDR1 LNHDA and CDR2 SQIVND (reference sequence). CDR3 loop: CAAGRGFSEAFF. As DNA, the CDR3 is TGTGCAGCGGGACGGGGGTTCTCTGAAGCTTTCTTT.

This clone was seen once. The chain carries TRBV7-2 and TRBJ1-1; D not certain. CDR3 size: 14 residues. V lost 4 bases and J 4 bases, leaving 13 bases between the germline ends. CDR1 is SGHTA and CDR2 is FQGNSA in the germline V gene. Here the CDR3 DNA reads TGTGCCAGCAGCTCGGACGGGAGCCTCACTGAAGCTTTCTTT. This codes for CASSSDGSLTEAFF.

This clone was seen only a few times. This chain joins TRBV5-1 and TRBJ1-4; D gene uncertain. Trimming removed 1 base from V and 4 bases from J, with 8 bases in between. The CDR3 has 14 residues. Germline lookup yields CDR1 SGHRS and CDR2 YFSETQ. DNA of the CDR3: TGCGCCAGCAGCTTGACGGGTTTTAATGAAAAACTGTTTTTT. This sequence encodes CASSLTGFNEKLFF.

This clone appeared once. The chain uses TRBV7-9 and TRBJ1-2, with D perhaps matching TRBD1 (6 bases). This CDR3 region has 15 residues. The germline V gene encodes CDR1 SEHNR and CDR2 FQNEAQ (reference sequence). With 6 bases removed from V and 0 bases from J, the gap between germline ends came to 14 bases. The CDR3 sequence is CASRPTGPSNYGYTF. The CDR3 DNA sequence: TGTGCCAGCAGGCCTACAGGGCCATCTAACTATGGCTACACCTTC. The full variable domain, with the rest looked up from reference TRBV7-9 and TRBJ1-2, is DTGVSQNPRHKITKRGQNVTFRCDPISEHNRLYWYRQTLGQGPEFLTYFQNEAQLEKSRLLSDRFSAERPKGSFSTLEIQRTEQGDSAMYLCASRPTGPSNYGYTFGSGTRLTVV.